This TCR beta chain was captured in a study of T cell repertoires and HLA-DP antigens. This CDR3 is 13 amino acids long. Germline V CDR1 and CDR2: SQVTM, ANQGSEA. The V and J ends lost 4 bases and 4 bases respectively, with 10 bases between them. Only in-frame clones appear in the TCRdb table, and some are missing; sequencing was by immunoSEQ multiplex PCR. The sample contains about 89,000 clones, about 89% of which appear only once. As for this clone: Its target is not known.

This chain connects TRBV29-1 to TRBJ2-2; D gene uncertain. The sequencing sample was made of CD4+ T cells from PBMCs. The clonotype originates from a man aged 50 or older in good health and CMV-seronegative. The CDR3 is CSVGWRATGELFF. CDR3 coding DNA: TGCAGCGTTGGTTGGCGAGCCACCGGGGAGCTGTTTTTT.